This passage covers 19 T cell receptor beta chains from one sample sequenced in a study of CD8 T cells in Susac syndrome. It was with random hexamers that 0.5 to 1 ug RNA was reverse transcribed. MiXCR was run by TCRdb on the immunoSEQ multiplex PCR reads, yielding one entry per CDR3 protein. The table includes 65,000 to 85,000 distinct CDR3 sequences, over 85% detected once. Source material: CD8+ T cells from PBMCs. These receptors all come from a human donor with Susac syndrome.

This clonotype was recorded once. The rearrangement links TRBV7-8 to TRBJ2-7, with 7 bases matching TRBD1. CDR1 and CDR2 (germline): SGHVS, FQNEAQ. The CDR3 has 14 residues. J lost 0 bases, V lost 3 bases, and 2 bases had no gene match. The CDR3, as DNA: TGTGCCAGCAGCTTGACAGGGAGCTCCTACGAGCAGTACTTC. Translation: CASSLTGSSYEQYF.

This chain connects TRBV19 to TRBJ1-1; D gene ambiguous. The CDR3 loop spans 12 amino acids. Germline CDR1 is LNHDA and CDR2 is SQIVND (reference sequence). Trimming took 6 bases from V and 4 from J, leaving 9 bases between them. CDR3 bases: TGTGCCAGTAGGAAGGTTTCCACTGAAGCTTTCTTT. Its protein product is CASRKVSTEAFF.

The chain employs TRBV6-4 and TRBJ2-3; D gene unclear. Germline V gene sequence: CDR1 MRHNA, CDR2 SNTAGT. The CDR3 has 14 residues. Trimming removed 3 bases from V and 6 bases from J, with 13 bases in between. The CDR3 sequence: CASSDRAYSDTQYF. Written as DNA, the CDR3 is TGTGCCAGCAGTGATAGGGCCTACTCGGATACGCAGTATTTT.

The CDR3 loop is CATSRDGTGYDNQPQHF. CDR3 in DNA: TGTGCCACCAGCAGAGATGGGACAGGGTACGACAATCAGCCCCAGCATTTT. This sequence joins TRBV15 and TRBJ1-5, with 9 bases identical to TRBD1. The CDR3 extends over 17 amino acids. Germline CDR1 reads LNHNV; CDR2 reads YYDKDF (reference sequence). V was pared by 0 bases and J by 3 bases, with 6 bases of the junction left unmatched. Full variable domain (outside the CDR3, taken from reference TRBV15 and TRBJ1-5): DAMVIQNPRYQVTQFGKPVTLSCSQTLNHNVMYWYQQKSSQAPKLLFHYYDKDFNNEADTPDNFQSRRPNTSFCFLDIRSPGLGDTAMYLCATSRDGTGYDNQPQHFGDGTRLSIL.

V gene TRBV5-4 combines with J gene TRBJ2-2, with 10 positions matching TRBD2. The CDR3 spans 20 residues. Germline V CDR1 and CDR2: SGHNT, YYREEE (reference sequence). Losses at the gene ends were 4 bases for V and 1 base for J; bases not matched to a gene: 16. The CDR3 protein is CASSPERGLAGARNTGELFF. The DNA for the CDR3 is TGTGCCAGCAGCCCGGAAAGGGGCCTAGCGGGGGCTAGGAACACCGGGGAGCTGTTTTTT.

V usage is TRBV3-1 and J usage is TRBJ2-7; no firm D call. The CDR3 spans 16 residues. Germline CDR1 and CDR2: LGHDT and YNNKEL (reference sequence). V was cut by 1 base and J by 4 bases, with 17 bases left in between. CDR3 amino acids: CASSQAVIGRLYEQYF. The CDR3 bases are TGTGCCAGCAGCCAAGCCGTAATAGGACGGTTATACGAGCAGTACTTC.

This CDR3 reads CASRSRTSGDNEQFF. The CDR3, as DNA: TGTGCCAGCAGGAGTCGGACTAGCGGAGACAATGAGCAGTTCTTC. The chain joins TRBV12-3 or TRBV12-4 to TRBJ2-1, with 10 bases that match TRBD2. V gave up 6 bases and J gave up 5 bases; unmatched junction bases: 7. The CDR3 has 15 amino acids.

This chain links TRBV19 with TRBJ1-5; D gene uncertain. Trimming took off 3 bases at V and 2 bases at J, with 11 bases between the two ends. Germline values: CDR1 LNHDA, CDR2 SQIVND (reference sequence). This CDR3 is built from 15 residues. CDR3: CASSMRVMGNQPQHF. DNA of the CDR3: TGTGCCAGTAGTATGAGGGTAATGGGCAATCAGCCCCAGCATTTT.

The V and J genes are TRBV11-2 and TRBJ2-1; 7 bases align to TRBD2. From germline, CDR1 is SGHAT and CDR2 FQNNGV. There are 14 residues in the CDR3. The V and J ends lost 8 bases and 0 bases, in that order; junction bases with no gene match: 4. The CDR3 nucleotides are TGTGCCAGCGTAGCGGGCGCCTCCTACAATGAGCAGTTCTTC. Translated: CASVAGASYNEQFF.

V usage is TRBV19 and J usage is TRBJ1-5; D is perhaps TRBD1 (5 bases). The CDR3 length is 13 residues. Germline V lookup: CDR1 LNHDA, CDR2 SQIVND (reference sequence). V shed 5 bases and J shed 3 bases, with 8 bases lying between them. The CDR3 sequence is CASSWGNNQPQHF. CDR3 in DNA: TGTGCCAGTAGTTGGGGCAACAATCAGCCCCAGCATTTT.

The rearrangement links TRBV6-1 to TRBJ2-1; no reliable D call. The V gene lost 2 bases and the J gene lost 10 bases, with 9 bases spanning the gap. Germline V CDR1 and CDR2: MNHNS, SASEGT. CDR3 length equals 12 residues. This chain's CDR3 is CASSERVGEQFF. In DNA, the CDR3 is TGTGCCAGCAGTGAAAGGGTTGGGGAGCAGTTCTTC.

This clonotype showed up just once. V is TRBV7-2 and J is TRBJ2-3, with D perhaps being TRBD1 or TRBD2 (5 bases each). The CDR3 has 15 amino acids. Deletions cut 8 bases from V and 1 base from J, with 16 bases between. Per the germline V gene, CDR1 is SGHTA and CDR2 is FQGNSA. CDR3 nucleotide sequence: TGTGCCAGCCGGACGGTTGGGGGAGGCACAGATACGCAGTATTTT. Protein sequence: CASRTVGGGTDTQYF.

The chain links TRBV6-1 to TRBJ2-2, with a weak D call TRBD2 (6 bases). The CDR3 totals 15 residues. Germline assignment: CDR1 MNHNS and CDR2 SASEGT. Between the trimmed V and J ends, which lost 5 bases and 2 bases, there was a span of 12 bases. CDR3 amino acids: CASSLAEFNTGELFF. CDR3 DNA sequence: TGTGCCAGCAGTTTAGCGGAGTTCAACACCGGGGAGCTGTTTTTT.

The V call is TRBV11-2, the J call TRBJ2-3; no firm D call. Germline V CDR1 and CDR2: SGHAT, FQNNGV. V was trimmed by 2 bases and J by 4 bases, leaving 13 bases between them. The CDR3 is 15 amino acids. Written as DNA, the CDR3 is TGTGCCAGCAGCTTATTCGTATCGTCGGCAGATACGCAGTATTTT. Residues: CASSLFVSSADTQYF.

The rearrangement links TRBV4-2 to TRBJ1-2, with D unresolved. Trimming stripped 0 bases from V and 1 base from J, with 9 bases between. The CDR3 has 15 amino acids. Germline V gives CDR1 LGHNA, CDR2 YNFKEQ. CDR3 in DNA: TGTGCCAGCAGCCAAGATTTTGATTTTAACTATGGCTACACCTTC. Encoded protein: CASSQDFDFNYGYTF.

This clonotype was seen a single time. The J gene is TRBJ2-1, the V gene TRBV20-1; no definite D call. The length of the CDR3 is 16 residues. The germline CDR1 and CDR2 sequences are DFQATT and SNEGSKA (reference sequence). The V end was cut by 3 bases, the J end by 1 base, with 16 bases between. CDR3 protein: CSASPLLAKSYNEQFF. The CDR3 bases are TGCAGTGCTAGTCCCCTCCTGGCTAAATCCTACAATGAGCAGTTCTTC.

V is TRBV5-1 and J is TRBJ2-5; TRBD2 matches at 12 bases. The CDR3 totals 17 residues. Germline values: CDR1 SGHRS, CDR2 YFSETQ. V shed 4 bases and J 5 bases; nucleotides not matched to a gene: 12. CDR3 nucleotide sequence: TGCGCCAGCAGCCCTGGGGCTAGCGGGAGGGCGCTGGAGACCCAGTACTTC. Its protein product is CASSPGASGRALETQYF.

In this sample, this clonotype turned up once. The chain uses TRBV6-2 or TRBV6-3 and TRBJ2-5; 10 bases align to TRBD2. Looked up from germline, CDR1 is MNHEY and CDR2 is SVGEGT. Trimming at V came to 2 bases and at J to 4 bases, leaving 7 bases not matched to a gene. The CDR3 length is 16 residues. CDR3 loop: CASSYRLAGVPETQYF. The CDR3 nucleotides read TGTGCCAGCAGTTACCGGCTAGCGGGAGTACCAGAGACCCAGTACTTC.

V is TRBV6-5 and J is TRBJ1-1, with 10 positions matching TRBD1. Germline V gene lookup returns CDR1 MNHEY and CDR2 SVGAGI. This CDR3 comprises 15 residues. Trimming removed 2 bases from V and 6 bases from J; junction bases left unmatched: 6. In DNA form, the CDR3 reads TGTGCCAGCAGTTACGCGGGACAGGGGATGGCTGAAGCTTTCTTT. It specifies CASSYAGQGMAEAFF.